This T cell receptor (beta chain) was identified in a study of technical replicates of blood from four donors. Some clones are missing from TCRdb's copy, which holds only in-frame ones; the method was immunoSEQ multiplex PCR. Of about 80,000 clones listed, over 95% are singletons. The CDR3 sequence is 16 residues long. Deletions cut 2 bases from V and 1 base from J, with 13 bases between. Germline values: CDR1 PRHDT, CDR2 FYEKMQ (reference sequence). This clonotype was obtained from a human donor in good health. The V gene is TRBV13, the J gene TRBJ2-3, with no clear D. The sample comprised T cells isolated from PBMCs. The CDR3 nucleotides are TGTGCCAGCAGCTTACAGAGTTTCGGAGGCACAGATACGCAGTATTTT. Translation: CASSLQSFGGTDTQYF.